This T cell receptor (beta chain) was documented in a study of T cell repertoires in cytomegalovirus infection (dated by TCRdb to between 2017 and 2020). For the study in its entirety: The peptide stimulations were aimed at well-studied HLA-B-restricted epitopes as well as recently identified HLA-C-restricted CMV epitopes, whose presentation resists viral immunomodulation. Donor HLA type was relevant to the analysis, because carriage of CMV infection together with the matching HLA type was indicated by public TCR beta signatures.

Study-wide findings and limitations: The ex vivo response was dominated by HLA-C-restricted CMV-specific TCR beta clonotypes, which also provided the single most frequent clonotype in two of eight donors. Carriers of CMV infection plus the relevant HLA type were discriminated by the cumulative frequency of public TCR beta family members in the study cohort and in an independent roughly 380-donor cohort.

The sequencing machine was an Illumina HiSeq 1500. Using fastp at Q25 and MiXCR, TCRdb reprocessed the public reads and kept productive beta chains. Identical CDR3 proteins give one entry, which carries the most common genes and DNA. This sample is represented by a few hundred thousand distinct CDR3 sequences; roughly 43% of them were singletons. The top ten clonotypes cover 35% to 50% of the sample. Explained via the paper, the treatment or condition label denotes: in vitro stimulation with specific CMV peptide epitopes to enrich CMV-specific T cells. The germline ends are 13 bases apart after V is trimmed by 1 base and J by 0 bases. In the germline V gene, CDR1 corresponds to MNHNS and CDR2 to SASEGT. Measured from the cysteine to the phenylalanine, the CDR3 is 16 residues long. The kept DNA is CDR3 alone, 48 bases in frame from the first base. Only a few counts were recorded for this clonotype. Its target antigen remains unknown. No base qualities exist here, and no much larger clone lies one base off it.

This sequence uses TRBV6-1 and TRBJ2-7; TRBD2 is possibly the D segment (6 matching bases). The TCR was taken from a human donor in good health (CMV status not recorded). Some clones in this sample may be carry-over from other donors' samples. Sample: cultured PBMCs, taken from culture after CMV antigen stimulation. The CDR3 amino acid sequence is: CASSEGGTERSYEQYF. The DNA sequence is given as TGTGCCAGCAGTGAAGGGGGGACTGAGCGCTCCTACGAGCAGTACTTC.